The 6 T cell receptor beta chains given below trace back to one sample, sequenced in a study of blood T cell repertoires in COVID-19. Libraries were prepared by immunoSEQ multiplex PCR; TCRdb keeps only in-frame clonotypes and omits some of them. Of 150,000 to 200,000 clones in the sample, roughly 76% were seen once. Material for sequencing was peripheral blood. These receptor sequences come from a woman aged 80 or over with COVID-19, enrolled during active disease.

The chain joins TRBV5-1 to TRBJ1-5; no clear D gene. This CDR3 has 23 amino acids. Germline values: CDR1 SGHRS, CDR2 YFSETQ. V lost 4 bases to trimming and J lost 0 bases, with 35 bases between them. The CDR3 spells CASSPWHTRRPSREVRSNQPQHF. In nucleotides, the CDR3 is TGCGCCAGCAGCCCCTGGCACACACGAAGACCTTCGAGAGAGGTCCGTAGCAATCAGCCCCAGCATTTT.

The genes are TRBV11-3 and TRBJ2-1; TRBD2 might be the D (5 bases). V was cut by 0 bases and J by 6 bases, with 9 bases left in between. The CDR3 has 14 amino acids. Germline CDR1 is SGHNT and CDR2 is YENEEA. The CDR3 coding sequence is TGTGCCAGCAGCTTAGATCCCCTAGCCAATGAGCAGTTCTTC. Translation gives CASSLDPLANEQFF.

The genes are TRBV2 and TRBJ1-2; D ambiguous. V was pared by 5 bases and J by 1 base, with 8 bases between. The germline V gene encodes CDR1 SNHLY and CDR2 FYNNEI. This CDR3 contains 13 residues. CDR3 sequence: CASSPPLNYGYTF. In nucleotides, the CDR3 is TGTGCCAGCAGTCCCCCCCTTAACTATGGCTACACCTTC.

This chain joins TRBV28 and TRBJ2-5; TRBD2 agrees at 7 bases. Germline V lookup: CDR1 MDHEN, CDR2 SYDVKM. CDR3 length: 15 amino acids. V lost 3 bases to trimming and J lost 9 bases; unmatched junction nucleotides: 13. CDR3 bases: TGTGCCAGCAGTTTGGATTCCCCCCAGAGCGGGGCCCAGTACTTC. Amino acid sequence: CASSLDSPQSGAQYF.

The genes are TRBV7-9 and TRBJ1-1; D gene ambiguous. The CDR3 is 12 amino acids. V lost 7 bases and J lost 0, with 6 bases in between. Germline CDR1 and CDR2: SEHNR and FQNEAQ (reference sequence). Written as DNA, the CDR3 is TGTGCCAGCACCCTAATGAACACTGAAGCTTTCTTT. This translates into CASTLMNTEAFF.

This clone was observed a handful of times. The rearrangement joins TRBV6-2 or TRBV6-3 to TRBJ2-7; D remains unclear. Trimming took off 6 bases at V and 1 base at J, with 7 bases between the two ends. From germline, CDR1 is MNHEY and CDR2 SVGEGT. CDR3 length: 12 amino acids. Here the CDR3 reads CASSPLSYEQYF. CDR3 nucleotides: TGTGCCAGCAGCCCCCTATCCTACGAGCAGTACTTC.